Below are 30 T cell receptor beta chains sequenced from a single sample in a study of Graves' ophthalmopathy and Graves' hyperthyroidism. Amplification targeted the TCR beta CDR3 regions, with RNA transcripts as the source material. RT-PCR in the first round used HTBI primers; a second-round multiplex PCR followed. TCRdb used MiXCR to reprocess the multiplex PCR reads, holding one entry per CDR3 protein. The repertoire includes some 750,000 distinct CDR3 sequences, 35% to 50% of them detected once, and about 40% sits in the top ten. Sequencing used peripheral blood. These receptors came from an adult man with Graves' ophthalmopathy.

The chain recombines TRBV10-3 with TRBJ2-7; 8 bases are shared with TRBD2. The junction had 16 bases not matched to a gene; V was cut back by 6 bases and J by 3 bases. This CDR3 spans 17 amino acids. The germline CDR1 and CDR2 sequences are ENHRY and SYGVKD. CDR3 loop: CAIRPTSVEQNDYEQYF. In DNA form, the CDR3 reads TGTGCCATCAGGCCGACTAGCGTTGAACAAAACGACTACGAGCAGTACTTC.

The genes are TRBV9 and TRBJ1-1; 11 positions match TRBD1. V shed 3 bases and J 6 bases; nucleotides not matched to a gene: 4. The germline V gene has CDR1 SGDLS and CDR2 YYNGEE. The CDR3 is 14 amino acids. The DNA for the CDR3 is TGTGCCAGCAGCGAGGGACAGGGGGTCTCTGAAGCTTTCTTT. Its translation: CASSEGQGVSEAFF.

The chain has TRBV10-1 and TRBJ2-2; 9 nucleotides line up with TRBD2. The V segment lost 4 bases and the J segment 4 bases; nucleotides outside the gene matches: 1. Germline lookup yields CDR1 WNHNN and CDR2 SYGVQD (reference sequence). This CDR3 region has 14 residues. Here the CDR3 DNA reads TGCGCCAGCAGTGCTAGCGGGATCACCGGGGAGCTGTTTTTT. It encodes CASSASGITGELFF.

For this clonotype: With a much larger clone just one base away, this may be a read error. The gene calls are TRBV29-1 and TRBJ2-7; the D gene is possibly TRBD1 (5 bases). The CDR3 loop spans 13 amino acids. Germline CDR1 SQVTM, CDR2 ANQGSEA. The CDR3 spells CSVALTVSYGQYF. DNA of the CDR3: TGCAGCGTTGCGTTGACAGTCTCCTACGGGCAGTACTTC.

This clonotype was counted at least ten times. CDR3 loop: CASSLDRTGELFF. CDR3 nucleotide sequence: TGTGCCAGCAGCTTAGACCGGACCGGGGAGCTGTTTTTT. The V gene is TRBV7-7, the J gene TRBJ2-2; D is undetermined. V dropped 1 base and J dropped 5 bases, with 5 bases sitting between them. The CDR3 contains 13 residues. Germline CDR1 reads SSHAT; CDR2 reads FNYEAQ (reference sequence).

Comments on this clonotype: This clone may be a read error of a much larger clone one base away. The chain is built from TRBV10-3 and TRBJ1-1, with a tentative D call TRBD1 (5 bases). Germline V gives CDR1 ENHRY, CDR2 SYGVKD. The length of the CDR3 is 14 residues. The CDR3 region has the DNA TGTGCCTTCAGTGGGACCTCAGCCGGCACTGAAGCTTTCTTT. As protein: CAFSGTSAGTEAFF.

The rearrangement joins TRBV14 to TRBJ1-5; D unresolved. Between the trimmed V and J ends, which lost 6 bases and 0 bases, there was a span of 12 bases. CDR3 length: 15 residues. Per the germline V gene, CDR1 is SGHDN and CDR2 is FVKESK. CDR3 region: CASRINQYSNQPQHF. Here the CDR3 DNA reads TGTGCCAGCAGGATCAATCAATATAGCAATCAGCCCCAGCATTTT. Complete variable domain (other parts from reference TRBV14 and TRBJ1-5): EAGVTQFPSHSVIEKGQTVTLRCDPISGHDNLYWYRRVMGKEIKFLLHFVKESKQDESGMPNNRFLAERTGGTYSTLKVQPAELEDSGVYFCASRINQYSNQPQHFGDGTRLSIL.

The chain links TRBV20-1 to TRBJ2-7; D remains ambiguous. CDR3 length equals 10 residues. CDR1 DFQATT and CDR2 SNEGSKA come from the germline V gene (reference sequence). V lost 6 bases to trimming and J lost 6 bases, with 9 bases between them. This CDR3 is CSANLGEQYF. CDR3 in DNA: TGCAGTGCCAACTTAGGCGAGCAGTACTTC.

This clonotype showed up just a few times. This chain joins TRBV6-6 and TRBJ1-4; 7 bases are a match to TRBD1. The germline V gene encodes CDR1 MNHNY and CDR2 SVGAGI (reference sequence). V lost 6 bases and J lost 4; bases outside the gene matches: 5. This CDR3 is 14 amino acids long. The chain's CDR3 is CASRQQGNNEKLFF. CDR3 sequence (DNA): TGTGCCAGCAGACAACAGGGGAATAATGAAAAACTGTTTTTT.

This chain joins TRBV10-3 and TRBJ2-7; 11 positions agree with TRBD1. V trimming: 8 bases; J trimming: 1 base; junction bases outside the gene matches: 7. Germline values: CDR1 ENHRY, CDR2 SYGVKD. The CDR3 sequence is 15 residues long. The CDR3 DNA reads TGTGCCATCGCCCGAGGGACAGGGGGATCCTACGAGCAGTACTTC. It translates to CAIARGTGGSYEQYF.

This clonotype was seen repeatedly, ten times or more. The chain joins TRBV29-1 to TRBJ2-7, with D tentatively TRBD1 (5 bases). This CDR3 is built from 13 residues. V dropped 5 bases and J dropped 2 bases, with 13 bases sitting between them. CDR1 and CDR2 (germline): SQVTM, ANQGSEA. This chain's CDR3 is CSVKSGRTYEQYF. The CDR3 coding sequence is TGCAGCGTTAAGTCAGGGCGCACCTACGAGCAGTACTTC.

This sequence joins TRBV24-1 and TRBJ1-5; D is possibly TRBD1 (5 bases). The V end was cut by 11 bases, the J end by 0 bases, with 19 bases between. This CDR3 comprises 16 residues. Germline values: CDR1 KGHDR, CDR2 SFDVKD. In DNA, the CDR3 is TGTGCCAGCTCACCCCGGGGACCTCTTAGCAATCAGCCCCAGCATTTT. Translation gives CASSPRGPLSNQPQHF.

This chain links TRBV2 with TRBJ2-7, with TRBD2 matching over 10 bases. The V and J ends lost 0 bases and 3 bases, in that order; junction bases with no gene match: 8. The CDR3 consists of 17 residues. In germline, CDR1 is SNHLY, CDR2 FYNNEI. CDR3 loop: CASSEARLAGVGYEQYF. The CDR3 DNA reads TGTGCCAGCAGTGAAGCTCGTCTAGCGGGAGTTGGCTACGAGCAGTACTTC.

This chain uses TRBV7-4 with TRBJ2-6; D not certain. CDR3 size: 15 residues. V lost 11 bases, J lost 0 bases, and 14 bases lay in between. CDR1 is SGHVT, CDR2 SQSDAQ, per germline. The CDR3 is CAWNRPDSGANVLTF. In DNA, the CDR3 is TGTGCCTGGAACAGACCTGACTCTGGGGCCAACGTCCTGACTTTC.

Here the CDR3 DNA reads TGCGCCAGCAGCATAGGGACAGCCAATGAAGCTTTCTTT. Protein sequence: CASSIGTANEAFF. The chain links TRBV5-1 to TRBJ1-1; 7 positions match TRBD1. Germline values: CDR1 SGHRS, CDR2 YFSETQ. V shed 4 bases and J 7 bases; nucleotides not matched to a gene: 7. This CDR3 has 13 residues. Looking up the rest from reference TRBV5-1 and TRBJ1-1 gives the full variable domain: KAGVTQTPRYLIKTRGQQVTLSCSPISGHRSVSWYQQTPGQGLQFLFEYFSETQRNKGNFPGRFSGRQFSNSRSEMNVSTLELGDSALYLCASSIGTANEAFFGQGTRLTVV.

In this sample, this clonotype turned up many times. The genes are TRBV7-9 and TRBJ1-5, with TRBD1 as a possible D gene (5 bases). From germline, CDR1 is SEHNR and CDR2 FQNEAQ (reference sequence). CDR3 length equals 15 residues. Trimming shortened V by 3 bases and J by 3 bases, and 12 bases separated the two germline ends. For the CDR3, the DNA is TGTGCCAGCAGCTTGCGGGGAGGGGACAATCAGCCCCAGCATTTT. This gives the protein CASSLRGGDNQPQHF.

V and J are TRBV19 and TRBJ1-6; 8 bases map to TRBD1. The ends lost 5 bases at V and 7 bases at J; junction bases unmatched: 10. The CDR3 has 16 amino acids. Germline lookup yields CDR1 LNHDA and CDR2 SQIVND (reference sequence). The CDR3 reads CASSPRTGTGNSPLHF. For the CDR3, the DNA is TGTGCCAGTAGTCCACGAACGGGGACAGGAAATTCACCCCTCCACTTT. The full variable domain, with the rest looked up from reference TRBV19 and TRBJ1-6, is DGGITQSPKYLFRKEGQNVTLSCEQNLNHDAMYWYRQDPGQGLRLIYYSQIVNDFQKGDIAEGYSVSREKKESFPLTVTSAQKNPTAFYLCASSPRTGTGNSPLHFGNGTRLTVT.

J is TRBJ1-5 and V is TRBV29-1; 9 bases are shared with TRBD1. The CDR3 covers 12 residues. Germline V gene data show CDR1 as SQVTM and CDR2 as ANQGSEA. As DNA, the CDR3 is TGCAGTATGGGACAGGGTGGCCAGCCCCAGCATTTT. Its translation is CSMGQGGQPQHF.

Comments on this clonotype: A much larger clone differs from this one at a single base, so this may be a read error. The CDR3 does not close with the conserved phenylalanine or tryptophan, likely indicating a read error. V usage is TRBV7-9 and J usage is TRBJ1-1; D is unclear. The V and J ends lost 3 bases and 0 bases respectively, with 5 bases between them. The CDR3 covers 13 residues. Germline-derived CDR1 and CDR2 are SEHNR and FQNEAQ (reference sequence). CDR3 bases: TGTGCCAGCAGCTTCTATTTGAACACTGAAGCTTTCCTT. This translates into CASSFYLNTEAFL.

The chain has TRBV19 and TRBJ1-1, with D perhaps matching TRBD1 (5 bases). The CDR3 is 14 residues long. Germline assignment: CDR1 LNHDA and CDR2 SQIVND (reference sequence). The V gene lost 1 base and the J gene lost 1 base, with 7 bases spanning the gap. The CDR3 DNA reads as TGTGCCAGTAGTATAGGACAGCAGAACACTGAAGCTTTCTTT. This codes for CASSIGQQNTEAFF.

This clonotype occurred a few times. The chain combines TRBV24-1 with TRBJ1-5; 7 nucleotides match TRBD1. Germline CDR1 is KGHDR and CDR2 is SFDVKD. The V and J ends lost 11 bases and 0 bases, in that order; junction bases with no gene match: 6. CDR3 length: 14 residues. The CDR3 sequence: CASKDRSSNQPQHF. The CDR3 DNA is TGTGCCAGCAAGGACAGGTCTAGCAATCAGCCCCAGCATTTT.

The chain combines TRBV25-1 with TRBJ1-1; D not certain. Germline values: CDR1 MGHDK, CDR2 SYGVNS. The length of the CDR3 is 12 residues. Trimming stripped 8 bases from V and 3 bases from J, with 10 bases between. CDR3 nucleotides: TGTGCCAGCCCTGATCCGGACACTGAAGCTTTCTTT. Translation gives CASPDPDTEAFF.

With respect to this clonotype: Germline is not matched at one junction end, which may reflect a read error. The genes are TRBV2 and TRBJ2-6, with 9 bases aligning to TRBD1. The CDR3 spans 17 residues. Germline CDR1 and CDR2: SNHLY and FYNNEI. CDR3 nucleotides: TGTGCCAGCAGTCGTCGGGACAGGGTTCGACGGGCCTACGTCCTGACTTTC. It codes for CASSRRDRVRRAYVLTF.

The rearrangement joins TRBV20-1 to TRBJ1-3; D is unresolved. The V and J ends lost 5 bases and 0 bases respectively, with 11 bases between them. The CDR3 length is 14 residues. Germline CDR1 reads DFQATT; CDR2 reads SNEGSKA (reference sequence). The CDR3 spells CSAEGPLSGNTIYF. In DNA form, the CDR3 reads TGCAGTGCTGAGGGTCCTCTCTCTGGAAACACCATATATTTT.

This clonotype came up many times. The chain has TRBV2 and TRBJ2-7; TRBD1 matches at 8 bases. V was pared by 7 bases and J by 7 bases, with 6 bases of the junction left unmatched. The CDR3 covers 12 residues. Germline assignment: CDR1 SNHLY and CDR2 FYNNEI. DNA for the CDR3: TGTGCCAGCACCCCAGGGGGCGGAGAGCAGTACTTC. Translating gives CASTPGGGEQYF.

A remark on this clonotype: A much larger clone sits a single nucleotide away, making a read error possible. The chain combines TRBV9 with TRBJ1-2, with D possibly being TRBD1 (5 bases). CDR3 size: 14 residues. V was trimmed by 3 bases and J by 7 bases, leaving 16 bases between them. Germline V gene sequence: CDR1 SGDLS, CDR2 YYNGEE. CDR3 sequence reads: CASSAGSQDCGYTF. CDR3 DNA sequence: TGTGCCAGCAGCGCAGGGAGTCAAGACTGTGGCTACACCTTC.

Ten or more counts support this clonotype. V and J are TRBV29-1 and TRBJ2-7; D uncertain. The length of the CDR3 is 12 residues. Between the trimmed V and J ends, which lost 0 bases and 4 bases, there was a span of 7 bases. Germline V gene sequence: CDR1 SQVTM, CDR2 ANQGSEA. The CDR3 bases are TGCAGCGTTGAAGATAGGGATTACGAGCAGTACTTC. Protein sequence: CSVEDRDYEQYF.

This clonotype turned up a few times. V is TRBV20-1 and J is TRBJ1-5; D may be TRBD1 (6 bases). The CDR3 contains 19 residues. Deletions cut 3 bases from V and 2 bases from J, with 26 bases between. Germline V gene sequence: CDR1 DFQATT, CDR2 SNEGSKA (reference sequence). CDR3 nucleotide sequence: TGCAGTGCTAGGCTCCCGGGACACGGGATGGTATTGCGCAATCAGCCCCAGCATTTT. It yields the protein CSARLPGHGMVLRNQPQHF.

This clonotype has at least ten counts. This chain connects TRBV24-1 to TRBJ1-5; D is unresolved. Trimming left V 2 bases short and J 9 bases short, with 13 bases between. The germline gives CDR1 KGHDR, CDR2 SFDVKD. The CDR3 is made up of 14 amino acids. CDR3 loop: CATSDWTSGLPQHF. The CDR3 DNA follows: TGTGCCACCAGTGATTGGACTAGCGGTCTGCCCCAGCATTTT.

Regarding this clonotype: Germline is not matched at one junction end, which may reflect a read error. This rearrangement joins TRBV10-2 to TRBJ2-7, with D hard to call. This CDR3 has 15 amino acids. Germline-derived CDR1 and CDR2 are WSHSY and SAAADI. CDR3 amino acids: CAGSEVGRSTYEQYF. The CDR3 DNA reads TGTGCCGGCAGTGAAGTAGGTAGATCTACCTACGAGCAGTACTTC.